These 24 T cell receptor beta chains share one sample of origin, sequenced in a study of control samples from healthy donors and cancer patients. The data were produced by immunoSEQ multiplex PCR, yet TCRdb's version contains in-frame clones alone and is incomplete. The sample has 170,000 or so clones, about 91% seen once; the top ten hold 2% to 2.5%. What was sequenced was blood. Receptors originate from a woman aged 40 to 50 in good health.

This clone was observed once. The genes are TRBV3-1 (or the pseudogene TRBV3-2) and TRBJ1-6; D is unclear. This CDR3 is built from 14 residues. Germline CDR1 and CDR2: LGHDT and YNNKEL (reference sequence). V lost 4 bases, J lost 0 bases, and 4 bases lay in between. CDR3 sequence: CASSLVSYNSPLHF. As DNA, the CDR3 is TGTGCCAGCAGCCTCGTCTCCTATAATTCACCCCTCCACTTT.

The V gene is TRBV2, the J gene TRBJ1-1, with D tentatively TRBD1 (5 bases). With 8 bases removed from V and 2 bases from J, the gap between germline ends came to 12 bases. Germline lookup yields CDR1 SNHLY and CDR2 FYNNEI. The CDR3 loop spans 13 amino acids. The CDR3 DNA is TGTGCCAGCTCTACGGGGGGAAACACTGAAGCTTTCTTT. This sequence encodes CASSTGGNTEAFF.

This chain links TRBV4-1 with TRBJ1-6; no reliable D call. The CDR3 is 15 amino acids. V lost 1 base to trimming and J lost 3 bases, with 7 bases between them. CDR1 is MGHRA and CDR2 is YSYEKL in the germline V gene. In nucleotides, the CDR3 is TGCGCCAGCAGCCAAGTCTTAGACTATAATTCACCCCTCCACTTT. Protein: CASSQVLDYNSPLHF.

The rearrangement joins TRBV5-4 to TRBJ2-6, with D perhaps TRBD1 (7 bases). V was cut by 4 bases and J by 3 bases, with 23 bases left in between. The CDR3 has 19 residues. The germline CDR1 and CDR2 sequences are SGHNT and YYREEE (reference sequence). The CDR3 nucleotides read TGTGCCAGCAGCCCAAATCCCAGGGGGGCCGCGGGTGGGGCCAACGTCCTGACTTTC. Translating gives CASSPNPRGAAGGANVLTF.

The chain is built from TRBV10-3 and TRBJ2-2; 8 bases are shared with TRBD2. Looked up from germline, CDR1 is ENHRY and CDR2 is SYGVKD. With V trimmed by 0 bases and J by 0 bases, 0 bases remained unmatched. The CDR3 has 16 residues. CDR3 residues: CAISESSGANTGELFF. CDR3 DNA: TGTGCCATCAGTGAGTCTAGCGGGGCGAACACCGGGGAGCTGTTTTTT.

V and J are TRBV2 and TRBJ2-3; no clear D. V gave up 6 bases and J gave up 3 bases, with 7 bases separating them. The CDR3 has 12 residues. Germline assignment: CDR1 SNHLY and CDR2 FYNNEI. The CDR3 reads CASSGATDTQYF. CDR3 coding DNA: TGTGCCAGCAGCGGCGCGACAGATACGCAGTATTTT. The entire variable domain, with the rest obtained from reference TRBV2 and TRBJ2-3, is as follows: EPEVTQTPSHQVTQMGQEVILRCVPISNHLYFYWYRQILGQKVEFLVSFYNNEISEKSEIFDDQFSVERPDGSNFTLKIRSTKLEDSAMYFCASSGATDTQYFGPGTRLTVL.

The count of this clone is one. The chain carries TRBV15 and TRBJ1-4; D remains unclear. Germline CDR1 reads LNHNV; CDR2 reads YYDKDF (reference sequence). Trimming removed 2 bases at V and 4 bases at J, with 14 bases between. This CDR3 spans 16 amino acids. CDR3: CATSRPNPHLNEKLFF. The CDR3 nucleotides read TGTGCCACCAGCAGACCCAACCCCCACCTTAATGAAAAACTGTTTTTT.

The V and J genes are TRBV19 and TRBJ1-6, with 9 bases lining up with TRBD1. J was trimmed by 6 bases and V by 1 base; bases with no gene match: 7. The CDR3 loop spans 17 amino acids. The V gene's germline CDR1 is LNHDA and CDR2 SQIVND (reference sequence). The CDR3 sequence: CASSIVRGTGINSPLHF. CDR3 sequence (DNA): TGTGCCAGTAGTATAGTTCGTGGGACAGGGATTAATTCACCCCTCCACTTT.

The CDR3 sequence: CASSLGTSAYEQYF. In DNA, the CDR3 is TGTGCCAGCAGCTTAGGGACTAGCGCCTACGAGCAGTACTTC. J is TRBJ2-7 and V is TRBV11-2, with 9 bases fitting TRBD2. The ends lost 1 base at V and 2 bases at J; junction bases unmatched: 0. Per germline, CDR1 SGHAT and CDR2 FQNNGV. The CDR3 has 14 residues. Filled out from reference TRBV11-2 and TRBJ2-7, the complete variable domain reads EAGVAQSPRYKIIEKRQSVAFWCNPISGHATLYWYQQILGQGPKLLIQFQNNGVVDDSQLPKDRFSAERLKGVDSTLKIQPAKLEDSAVYLCASSLGTSAYEQYFGPGTRLTVT.

This chain connects TRBV7-9 to TRBJ2-5; TRBD1 matches at 8 bases. This CDR3 spans 14 amino acids. Germline-derived CDR1 and CDR2 are SEHNR and FQNEAQ (reference sequence). The junction had 9 bases not matched to a gene; V was cut back by 10 bases and J by 2 bases. The CDR3 nucleotides read TGTGCCAACCCCACGGGACAGGCACAAGAGACCCAGTACTTC. The encoded protein is CANPTGQAQETQYF.

The chain employs TRBV14 and TRBJ2-1; TRBD2 matches 9 bases. The CDR3 runs 18 residues. Germline V CDR1 and CDR2: SGHDN, FVKESK. Trimming took 4 bases from V and 0 from J; bases not matched to a gene: 10. CDR3 bases: TGTGCCAGCAGCCTCCCGGCCGGCGGGGGGGCCTCCTACAATGAGCAGTTCTTC. It codes for CASSLPAGGGASYNEQFF.

This clone appeared once. The rearrangement links TRBV5-6 to TRBJ2-2; maybe TRBD1 (6 bases). CDR3 length: 15 amino acids. CDR1 is SGHDT, CDR2 YYEEEE, per germline. V lost 5 bases to trimming and J lost 2 bases, with 13 bases between them. CDR3 DNA sequence: TGTGCCAGCAGTTCAGGGGTTCTTAACACCGGGGAGCTGTTTTTT. It is translated as CASSSGVLNTGELFF.

V and J are TRBV4-1 and TRBJ2-7; D may match TRBD1 or TRBD2 (5 bases each). Germline loops: CDR1 MGHRA, CDR2 YSYEKL. Trimming removed 3 bases at V and 3 bases at J, with 12 bases between. The CDR3 sequence is 14 residues long. CDR3 loop: CASSQGPGNYEQYF. CDR3 in DNA: TGCGCCAGCAGCCAGGGGCCGGGAAACTACGAGCAGTACTTC.

The V and J genes are TRBV21-1 and TRBJ2-3; the table calls TRBD1, which could not be checked here. TRBV21-1 is listed as a pseudogene. The CDR3 totals 17 residues. DNA of the CDR3: TGTGCCAGCAGCAAAGTTAAAGGACAGGGCAACACAGATACGCAGTATTTT. Translation gives CASSKVKGQGNTDTQYF.

This chain joins TRBV18 and TRBJ2-2; D unresolved. V was clipped by 1 base and J by 7 bases, with 10 bases between them. Germline V gives CDR1 KGHSH, CDR2 LQKENI. The CDR3 length is 14 residues. CDR3 DNA: TGTGCCAGCTCACCACGGACGTTCGACGGGGAGCTGTTTTTT. This gives the protein CASSPRTFDGELFF.

This clone was picked up many times. The rearrangement uses TRBV11-2 and TRBJ2-1; D may be TRBD1 or TRBD2 (7 bases each). In germline, CDR1 is SGHAT, CDR2 FQNNGV. This CDR3 has 16 amino acids. The V end lost 5 bases, the J end lost 0 bases, and 14 bases lay between the germline ends. CDR3 coding DNA: TGTGCCAGCAGCATACGGGGGGACAGCTCCTACAATGAGCAGTTCTTC. It encodes CASSIRGDSSYNEQFF. Complete variable domain (other parts from reference TRBV11-2 and TRBJ2-1): EAGVAQSPRYKIIEKRQSVAFWCNPISGHATLYWYQQILGQGPKLLIQFQNNGVVDDSQLPKDRFSAERLKGVDSTLKIQPAKLEDSAVYLCASSIRGDSSYNEQFFGPGTRLTVL.

The V call is TRBV29-1, the J call TRBJ1-2; no reliable D call. The length of the CDR3 is 15 residues. The V gene's germline CDR1 is SQVTM and CDR2 ANQGSEA. Trimming took off 5 bases at V and 0 bases at J, with 16 bases between the two ends. The CDR3 protein is CSVQVPGDPNYGYTF. The DNA of the CDR3 is TGCAGCGTTCAGGTCCCGGGTGATCCTAACTATGGCTACACCTTC.

The V gene is TRBV2, the J gene TRBJ2-3; D not resolved. There are 13 residues in the CDR3. CDR1 is SNHLY and CDR2 is FYNNEI in the germline V gene. The ends were cut back, 6 bases at V and 2 bases at J, with 9 bases in the middle. CDR3 in amino acids: CASRRQSTDTQYF. The CDR3 DNA is TGTGCCAGCAGGAGGCAGTCCACAGATACGCAGTATTTT. The whole variable domain, remainder taken from reference TRBV2 and TRBJ2-3, is EPEVTQTPSHQVTQMGQEVILRCVPISNHLYFYWYRQILGQKVEFLVSFYNNEISEKSEIFDDQFSVERPDGSNFTLKIRSTKLEDSAMYFCASRRQSTDTQYFGPGTRLTVL.

The chain has TRBV27 and TRBJ2-7, with D maybe TRBD1 (5 bases). CDR3 length: 13 residues. Deletions cut 2 bases from V and 1 base from J, with 6 bases between. In germline, CDR1 is MNHEY, CDR2 SMNVEV (reference sequence). CDR3 residues: CASSLKGSYEQYF. CDR3 coding DNA: TGTGCCAGCAGTTTAAAGGGGTCCTACGAGCAGTACTTC.

This chain links TRBV5-1 with TRBJ1-1; no clear D. V was shortened by 1 base and J by 0 bases, with 7 bases between the two germline ends. The CDR3 sequence is 14 residues long. Per the germline V gene, CDR1 is SGHRS and CDR2 is YFSETQ. The CDR3 region is CASSLLPVNTEAFF. The CDR3 nucleotides read TGCGCCAGCAGCTTGCTTCCAGTGAACACTGAAGCTTTCTTT. Full variable domain (missing parts from reference TRBV5-1 and TRBJ1-1): KAGVTQTPRYLIKTRGQQVTLSCSPISGHRSVSWYQQTPGQGLQFLFEYFSETQRNKGNFPGRFSGRQFSNSRSEMNVSTLELGDSALYLCASSLLPVNTEAFFGQGTRLTVV.

The genes are TRBV2 and TRBJ2-1; maybe TRBD1 (6 bases). CDR3 length: 14 residues. CDR1 is SNHLY and CDR2 is FYNNEI in the germline V gene. Trimming removed 6 bases from V and 7 bases from J, with 16 bases in between. The CDR3, as DNA: TGTGCCAGCAGCTCAGAGGGGGTCAGGAATGAGCAGTTCTTC. Residues: CASSSEGVRNEQFF.

The rearrangement links TRBV11-2 to TRBJ2-3; D possibly uses TRBD1 or TRBD2 (5 bases each). Trimming left V 6 bases short and J 0 bases short, with 13 bases between. This CDR3 has 15 residues. The germline V gene encodes CDR1 SGHAT and CDR2 FQNNGV. This CDR3 reads CASRQDGESTDTQYF. Written as DNA, the CDR3 is TGTGCCAGCAGACAGGACGGGGAGAGCACAGATACGCAGTATTTT.

The rearrangement joins TRBV18 to TRBJ1-5; tentative D call: TRBD1 (5 bases). The CDR3 is made up of 13 amino acids. Looked up from germline, CDR1 is KGHSH and CDR2 is LQKENI. V was shortened by 6 bases and J by 5 bases, with 11 bases between the two germline ends. In DNA, the CDR3 is TGTGCCAGCTCTTCAGCCAGGGATCAGCCCCAGCATTTT. It is translated as CASSSARDQPQHF.

This clone has only one observation. V and J are TRBV5-6 and TRBJ1-5; D not resolved. V lost 1 base, J lost 1 base, and 6 bases lay in between. The CDR3 spans 14 residues. Germline V CDR1 and CDR2: SGHDT, YYEEEE. CDR3 DNA: TGTGCCAGCAGCTTGAGTTCCAGCAATCAGCCCCAGCATTTT. Protein product: CASSLSSSNQPQHF.